The clone carrying this T cell receptor beta chain was detected a few times. Its antigen is not identified. The data were obtained in a study of blood T cells in healthy people across ages. Trimming left V 5 bases short and J 0 bases short, with 8 bases between. Per the germline V gene, CDR1 is DFQATT and CDR2 is SNEGSKA (reference sequence). The CDR3 is made up of 13 amino acids. General study points: Among long-lived donors, naive CD4+ cells were more numerous and diversity higher than in aged donors.

A J-beta primer mix and a sample-barcoded 5' primer were used in a second PCR of roughly 6 to 11 cycles. Paired-end reads containing CDR3 totaled no fewer than 2.5 million for each sample. One entry per CDR3 protein, called by TCRdb with MiXCR from the 5' RACE reads. The sample yields 1.5 million to 2 million distinct CDR3 sequences, approximately 50% seen once. Extraction yielded at least 5 micrograms of total RNA per sample. Sequenced: blood. The receptor was isolated from a woman aged 40 to 55 in good health. This sequence joins TRBV20-1 and TRBJ2-1; D perhaps matches TRBD1 (6 bases). The CDR3 region is CSARDISYNEQFF. The CDR3 nucleotides read TGCAGTGCTCGGGACATCTCCTACAATGAGCAGTTCTTC.